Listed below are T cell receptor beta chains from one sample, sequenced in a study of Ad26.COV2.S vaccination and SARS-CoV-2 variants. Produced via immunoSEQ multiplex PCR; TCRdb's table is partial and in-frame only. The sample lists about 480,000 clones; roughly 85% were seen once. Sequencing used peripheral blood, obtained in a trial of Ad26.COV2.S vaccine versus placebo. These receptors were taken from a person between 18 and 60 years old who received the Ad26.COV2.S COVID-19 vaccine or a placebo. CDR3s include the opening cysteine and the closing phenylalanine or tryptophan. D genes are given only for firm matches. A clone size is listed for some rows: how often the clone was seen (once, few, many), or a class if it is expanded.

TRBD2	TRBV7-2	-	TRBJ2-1	CASSLTSGAYNEQFF	TGTGCCAGCAGCTTGACTAGCGGAGCCTACAATGAGCAGTTCTTC
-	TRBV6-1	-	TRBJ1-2	CASSEISKYGYTF	TGTGCCAGCAGTGAAATCTCTAAGTATGGCTACACCTTC
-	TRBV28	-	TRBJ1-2	CASSPNYGYTF	TGTGCCAGCAGTCCAAACTATGGCTACACCTTC
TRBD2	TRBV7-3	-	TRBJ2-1	CASSLTSGSWNEQFF	TGTGCCAGCAGCTTAACTAGCGGGAGTTGGAATGAGCAGTTCTTC
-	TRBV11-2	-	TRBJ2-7	CASSSQITYEQYF	TGTGCCAGCAGCTCACAAATTACTTACGAGCAGTACTTC
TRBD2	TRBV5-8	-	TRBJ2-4	CASSLGGLAGGIQYF	TGTGCCAGCAGCTTGGGGGGACTAGCTGGCGGCATTCAGTACTTC
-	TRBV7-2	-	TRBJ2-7	CASSPRLGAYEQYF	TGTGCCAGCAGCCCCAGACTAGGCGCCTACGAGCAGTACTTC
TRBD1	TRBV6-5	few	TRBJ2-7	CASSYGKTGAYEQYF	TGTGCCAGCAGTTACGGAAAGACAGGGGCCTACGAGCAGTACTTC
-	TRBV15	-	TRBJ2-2	CATSRAGSTGELFF	TGTGCCACCAGCAGAGCGGGGAGCACCGGGGAGCTGTTTTTT
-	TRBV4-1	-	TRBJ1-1	CASSLTLLHTEAFF	TGCGCCAGCAGCCTCACTCTTCTACACACTGAAGCTTTCTTT
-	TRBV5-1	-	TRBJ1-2	CASSLARGSDGYTF	TGCGCCAGCAGCTTGGCCCGGGGATCGGATGGCTACACCTTC
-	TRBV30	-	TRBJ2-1	CASAGTWDYNEQFF	TGTGCCTCCGCCGGGACTTGGGATTACAATGAGCAGTTCTTC
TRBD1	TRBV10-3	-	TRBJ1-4	CAISESRTGRNEKLFF	TGTGCCATCAGTGAGTCGCGGACAGGACGAAATGAAAAACTGTTTTTT
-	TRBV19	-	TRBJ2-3	CASSPTRSTDTQYF	TGTGCCAGTAGCCCGACCCGGAGCACAGATACGCAGTATTTT
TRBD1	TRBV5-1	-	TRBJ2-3	CASSLGGQSDTQYF	TGCGCCAGCAGCTTGGGGGGACAGTCAGATACGCAGTATTTT
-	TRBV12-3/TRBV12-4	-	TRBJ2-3	CASSSGTADTQYF	TGTGCCAGCAGTTCGGGAACAGCGGATACGCAGTATTTT
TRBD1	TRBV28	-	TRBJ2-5	CASSPIDRAQETQYF	TGTGCCAGCAGCCCCATTGACAGGGCTCAAGAGACCCAGTACTTC
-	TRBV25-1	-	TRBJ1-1	CASSSHAEEAFF	TGTGCCAGCAGCTCCCACGCGGAGGAAGCTTTCTTT
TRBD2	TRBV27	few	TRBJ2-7	CASSSYFGLAGTYEQYF	TGTGCCAGCAGTTCCTACTTCGGCCTAGCGGGAACCTACGAGCAGTACTTC
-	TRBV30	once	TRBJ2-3	CAWSLPASTDTQYF	TGTGCCTGGAGTCTTCCTGCTAGCACAGATACGCAGTATTTT
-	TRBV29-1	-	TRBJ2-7	CSVGHGGTEQYF	TGCAGCGTTGGCCATGGAGGGACCGAGCAGTACTTC
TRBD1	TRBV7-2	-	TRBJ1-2	CASSVQTGQGVIGYTF	TGTGCCAGCAGCGTCCAAACGGGACAGGGCGTGATTGGCTACACCTTC
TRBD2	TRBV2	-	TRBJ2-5	CASRRGLARETQYF	TGTGCCAGCAGGAGGGGACTAGCACGAGAGACCCAGTACTTC
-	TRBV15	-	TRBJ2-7	CATSRAWGEQYF	TGTGCCACCAGCAGAGCCTGGGGCGAGCAGTACTTC
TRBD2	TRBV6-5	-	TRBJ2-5	CASGVKAGAETQYF	TGTGCCAGCGGGGTAAAAGCGGGAGCGGAGACCCAGTACTTC
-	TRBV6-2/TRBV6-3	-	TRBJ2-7	CASSRRTRVTTYEQYF	TGTGCCAGCAGCCGCAGAACTAGGGTTACAACCTACGAGCAGTACTTC
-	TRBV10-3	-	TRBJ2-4	CAISESGDIQYF	TGTGCCATCAGTGAGTCCGGGGACATTCAGTACTTC
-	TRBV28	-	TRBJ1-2	CASTDASGGRGF	TGTGCCAGCACGGACGCTTCCGGTGGTCGTGGGTTC
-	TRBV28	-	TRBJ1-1	CASRPPDRSWTEAFF	TGTGCCAGCAGACCTCCCGACAGGAGCTGGACTGAAGCTTTCTTT
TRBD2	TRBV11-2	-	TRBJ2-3	CASSTSPGLAGGTDTQYF	TGTGCCAGCAGCACATCACCGGGACTAGCGGGAGGCACAGATACGCAGTATTTT
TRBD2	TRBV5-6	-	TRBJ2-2	CASSFGLDGTGELFF	TGTGCCAGCAGCTTTGGACTAGATGGCACCGGGGAGCTGTTTTTT
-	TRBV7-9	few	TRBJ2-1	CATGPTYNEQFF	TGTGCCACCGGACCCACCTACAATGAGCAGTTCTTC
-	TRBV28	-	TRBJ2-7	CASTPGTKKTYEQYF	TGTGCCAGCACCCCGGGGACGAAGAAAACCTACGAGCAGTACTTC
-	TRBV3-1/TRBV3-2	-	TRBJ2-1	CASRETGNDEQFF	TGTGCCAGCAGGGAAACAGGGAACGATGAGCAGTTCTTC
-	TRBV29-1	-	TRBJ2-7	CSAGGFYEQYF	TGCAGCGCTGGGGGGTTCTACGAGCAGTACTTC
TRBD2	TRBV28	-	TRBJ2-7	CASSPVSGGLYEQYF	TGTGCCAGCAGTCCCGTCTCGGGAGGCCTCTACGAGCAGTACTTC
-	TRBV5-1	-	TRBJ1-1	CASSLGLQVNTEAFF	TGCGCCAGCAGCTTGGGATTACAGGTGAACACTGAAGCTTTCTTT
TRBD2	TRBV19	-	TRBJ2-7	CASSLASGSVYEQYF	TGTGCCAGTAGTTTAGCGAGCGGGAGTGTTTACGAGCAGTACTTC
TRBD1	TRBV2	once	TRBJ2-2	CGSLGTSSGTGRIRELFF	TGTGGGAGTTTGGGAACTAGCTCAGGGACAGGAAGGATCAGGGAGCTGTTTTTT
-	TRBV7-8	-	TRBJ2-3	CASSLGDLGTQYF	TGTGCCAGCAGCTTAGGGGATTTGGGGACGCAGTATTTT
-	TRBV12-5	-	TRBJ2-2	CASDPPIPVGSASAGELFF	TGTGCTAGTGACCCCCCTATTCCCGTCGGTAGTGCGTCAGCCGGGGAGCTGTTTTTT
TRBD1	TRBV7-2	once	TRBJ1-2	CASSGTWTGDGYTF	TGTGCCAGCAGCGGAACCTGGACAGGCGATGGCTACACCTTC
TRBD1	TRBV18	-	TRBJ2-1	CASSGQGLYNEQFF	TGTGCCAGTTCCGGACAGGGGCTCTACAATGAGCAGTTCTTC
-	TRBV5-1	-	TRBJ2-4	CASSLAPGENIQYF	TGCGCCAGCAGCTTGGCTCCGGGGGAAAACATTCAGTACTTC
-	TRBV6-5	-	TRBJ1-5	CASSYSTGADQPQHF	TGTGCCAGCAGTTACTCGACGGGGGCCGATCAGCCCCAGCATTTT
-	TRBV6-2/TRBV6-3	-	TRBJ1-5	CASSGDSYQPQHF	TGTGCCAGCAGTGGCGACAGTTATCAGCCCCAGCATTTT
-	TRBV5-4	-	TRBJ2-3	CASSLEGPRAPTDTQYF	TGTGCCAGCAGCTTGGAGGGTCCCAGGGCACCCACAGATACGCAGTATTTT
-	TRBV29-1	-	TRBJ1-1	CSAYGGTEAFF	TGCAGCGCGTACGGGGGGACTGAAGCTTTCTTT
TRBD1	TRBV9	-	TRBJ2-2	CASTPGQSNTGELFF	TGTGCCAGCACCCCGGGACAGTCGAACACCGGGGAGCTGTTTTTT
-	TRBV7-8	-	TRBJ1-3	CASSLDGKQGSGNTIYF	TGTGCCAGCAGCTTAGACGGAAAACAGGGTTCTGGAAACACCATATATTTT
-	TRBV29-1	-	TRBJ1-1	CSVGERLLNTEAFF	TGCAGCGTTGGGGAGAGACTCTTGAACACTGAAGCTTTCTTT
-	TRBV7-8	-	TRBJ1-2	CASSLLRGVSYGYTF	TGTGCCAGCAGCTTGTTGCGGGGGGTGAGCTATGGCTACACCTTC
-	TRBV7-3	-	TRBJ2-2	CASSSQPVGELFF	TGTGCCAGCAGCTCCCAACCTGTTGGGGAGCTGTTTTTT